The TCR beta chain described here comes from a study of T-cell memory formation after mild COVID-19. Study in general: Clustering of TCRs was largely donor specific.

Germline CDR1 and CDR2: LGHDT and YNNKEL (reference sequence). V lost 6 bases and J lost 0, with 9 bases in between. The length of the CDR3 is 15 residues. This clonotype was seen a few times. 5'RACE with constant-segment primers built TCRalpha and TCRbeta cDNA libraries with UMIs. TCRdb recomputed calls from the 5' RACE reads with MiXCR, one row per CDR3 protein. This sample has hundreds of thousands of distinct CDR3 sequences, with 18% found just once. The sample consisted of PBMCs or a T cell subset sorted from them (not recorded which). The chain is built from TRBV3-1 and TRBJ2-6; D ambiguous. The receptor's source is an adult woman who had mild COVID-19 (a few samples of this study predate the infection). Cell type and time point are not known. CDR3 sequence: CASSPHGSGANVLTF. For the CDR3, the DNA is TGTGCCAGCAGTCCCCACGGCTCTGGGGCCAACGTCCTGACTTTC.